This T cell receptor (beta chain) was sequenced in a study of blood T cell repertoires in COVID-19. The CDR3 is made up of 16 amino acids. After removal of 3 bases from V and 2 bases from J, the junction contained 11 bases not matched to a gene. Germline-derived CDR1 and CDR2 are DFQATT and SNEGSKA (reference sequence). Only in-frame clones appear in the TCRdb table, and some are missing; sequencing was by immunoSEQ multiplex PCR. The data show around 280,000 clones, around 84% seen once. The chain combines TRBV20-1 with TRBJ1-2; 8 positions agree with TRBD1. The receptor comes from a man between 65 and 85 years old with acute or convalescent COVID-19. Source material: peripheral blood. CDR3 protein: CSASQGQGASNYGYTF. The CDR3 region has the DNA TGCAGTGCTAGTCAGGGCCAGGGGGCTTCCAACTATGGCTACACCTTC.